This passage covers 24 T cell receptor beta chains from one sample sequenced in a study of blood T cell repertoires in COVID-19. The method was immunoSEQ multiplex PCR; TCRdb's version includes in-frame clones alone and lacks a portion of them. The sample shows around 290,000 clones, 88% of them seen only once. Material for sequencing was PBMCs or T cells enriched from blood (not recorded which). These receptors came from a woman aged 55 to 70 in a cohort exposed to, infected with or recovered from COVID-19 (not recorded which).

This sequence joins TRBV7-2 and TRBJ1-3, with a possible D match to TRBD1 (6 bases). Per germline, CDR1 SGHTA and CDR2 FQGNSA. V dropped 6 bases and J dropped 3 bases, with 12 bases sitting between them. CDR3 length equals 14 residues. This CDR3 reads CASSRSGDGNTIYF. The CDR3 nucleotides are TGTGCCAGCAGTAGGTCAGGGGATGGAAACACCATATATTTT.

The CDR3, as DNA: TGTGCCAGCAGTGAGAGGGGGCCCTACGAGCAGTACTTC. It specifies CASSERGPYEQYF. The chain employs TRBV6-1 and TRBJ2-7; TRBD1 matches at 7 bases. The junction had 1 base not matched to a gene; V was cut back by 3 bases and J by 2 bases. This CDR3 region has 13 residues. Germline-derived CDR1 and CDR2 are MNHNS and SASEGT.

The chain has TRBV6-5 and TRBJ2-7; D remains ambiguous. Trimming pared 3 bases from V and 4 bases from J, leaving 13 bases between. The germline gives CDR1 MNHEY, CDR2 SVGAGI. This CDR3 has 14 amino acids. This CDR3 is CASSYSPSVYEQYF. The CDR3 DNA follows: TGTGCCAGCAGTTATTCGCCTTCAGTGTACGAGCAGTACTTC.

This clone has a single count. The chain employs TRBV5-1 and TRBJ2-3; TRBD1 agrees at 7 bases. The germline CDR1 and CDR2 sequences are SGHRS and YFSETQ. The V segment lost 4 bases and the J segment 6 bases; nucleotides outside the gene matches: 11. There are 15 residues in the CDR3. The CDR3 bases are TGCGCCAGCAGCCGCTTAGACAGGGTCGGCGATACGCAGTATTTT. Translating gives CASSRLDRVGDTQYF.

CDR3 nucleotides: TGTGCCAGCAGTTCAGTCCACCGCTACGAGCAGTACTTC. Protein product: CASSSVHRYEQYF. The chain is built from TRBV28 and TRBJ2-7; D is undetermined. Germline CDR1 MDHEN, CDR2 SYDVKM. There are 13 residues in the CDR3. V shed 4 bases and J shed 3 bases, with 10 bases lying between them.

The chain links TRBV9 to TRBJ2-5, with TRBD2 as a possible D gene (6 bases). This CDR3 spans 14 amino acids. V lost 2 bases to trimming and J lost 5 bases, with 13 bases between them. Per germline, CDR1 SGDLS and CDR2 YYNGEE. The CDR3 coding sequence is TGTGCCAGCAGCGTCGAACAGAGCGGGGAGACCCAGTACTTC. This gives the protein CASSVEQSGETQYF.

This clone was observed once. This chain's CDR3 is CASSQGLAPSEQYF. Written as DNA, the CDR3 is TGCGCCAGCAGCCAGGGACTAGCGCCCTCCGAGCAGTACTTC. The rearrangement links TRBV4-3 to TRBJ2-7; 10 nucleotides align to TRBD2. V lost 3 bases and J lost 6; bases outside the gene matches: 5. Germline V gives CDR1 LGHNA, CDR2 YSLEER. The CDR3 has 14 residues.

V gene TRBV5-1 combines with J gene TRBJ2-5; 7 nucleotides align to TRBD1. Germline V gene lookup returns CDR1 SGHRS and CDR2 YFSETQ. Trimming at V came to 2 bases and at J to 2 bases, leaving 3 bases not matched to a gene. The CDR3 contains 14 residues. The CDR3 nucleotides read TGCGCCAGCAGCTTCGGCAGGGGGCAAGAGACCCAGTACTTC. Encoded protein: CASSFGRGQETQYF.

The chain uses TRBV19 and TRBJ1-5, with a possible D match to TRBD1 (6 bases). V lost 4 bases, J lost 3 bases, and 16 bases lay in between. CDR3 length: 16 residues. Germline values: CDR1 LNHDA, CDR2 SQIVND (reference sequence). The CDR3 sequence is CASSTGGGRFNQPQHF. The CDR3 DNA sequence: TGTGCCAGTAGTACGGGGGGGGGCAGATTCAATCAGCCCCAGCATTTT.

The chain combines TRBV6-1 with TRBJ1-2; 7 nucleotides match TRBD1. The V gene end was trimmed by 3 bases and the J gene end by 4 bases; junction bases not matched to a gene: 5. The CDR3 is made up of 14 amino acids. Per the germline V gene, CDR1 is MNHNS and CDR2 is SASEGT. The CDR3 sequence: CASSDRGRVYGYTF. CDR3 bases: TGTGCCAGCAGTGATAGGGGGCGCGTCTATGGCTACACCTTC.

With respect to this clone: Compared with germline, one end of the junction differs, possibly owing to a read error. The chain carries TRBV7-7 and TRBJ2-2; D possibly corresponds to TRBD2 (6 bases). The V gene's germline CDR1 is SSHAT and CDR2 FNYEAQ (reference sequence). The CDR3 is made up of 20 amino acids. The CDR3 spells CASSSGPTGLQLANTGELFF. The CDR3 DNA reads TGTGCTAGCAGCTCTGGCCCGACGGGACTTCAGTTAGCGAACACCGGGGAGCTGTTTTTT.

The V gene is TRBV19, the J gene TRBJ1-4; the D gene is possibly TRBD1 (6 bases). The CDR3 length is 16 residues. V lost 6 bases, J lost 7 bases, and 21 bases lay in between. Germline V gene lookup returns CDR1 LNHDA and CDR2 SQIVND (reference sequence). This chain's CDR3 is CASRSDRSGAVEKLFF. The CDR3, as DNA: TGTGCCAGTAGATCCGACAGGTCGGGTGCTGTTGAAAAACTGTTTTTT.

This sequence joins TRBV7-8 and TRBJ2-2; D remains unclear. The germline V gene encodes CDR1 SGHVS and CDR2 FQNEAQ. The CDR3 has 15 amino acids. Trimming took off 1 base at V and 2 bases at J, with 8 bases between the two ends. The CDR3 reads CASSLVNTNTGELFF. DNA of the CDR3: TGTGCCAGCAGCTTAGTTAACACCAACACCGGGGAGCTGTTTTTT.

The chain employs TRBV18 and TRBJ1-2; 8 bases map to TRBD1. The CDR3 runs to 13 residues. Unmatched junction bases numbered 2, after V lost 5 bases and J lost 3 bases. In germline, CDR1 is KGHSH, CDR2 LQKENI. Here the CDR3 reads CASSSGQDYGYTF. For the CDR3, the DNA is TGTGCCAGCTCATCGGGACAGGACTATGGCTACACCTTC.

This clone was counted once. V is TRBV3-1 (or the pseudogene TRBV3-2) and J is TRBJ2-3; D remains ambiguous. Germline CDR1 reads LGHDT; CDR2 reads YNNKEL (reference sequence). There are 16 residues in the CDR3. V lost 3 bases and J 2 bases, leaving 15 bases between the germline ends. Here the CDR3 reads CASSQLGQAPTDTQYF. The DNA for the CDR3 is TGTGCCAGCAGCCAGTTGGGCCAGGCCCCCACAGATACGCAGTATTTT.

This clone was seen more than once but under ten times. The genes are TRBV27 and TRBJ2-1; TRBD1 matches 12 bases. Germline V gene sequence: CDR1 MNHEY, CDR2 SMNVEV (reference sequence). This CDR3 region has 15 residues. V dropped 3 bases and J dropped 7; count of bases not matched to a gene: 4. As DNA, the CDR3 is TGTGCCAGCAGTTTCCGGGACAGGGGGCGGAATGAGCAGTTCTTC. It encodes CASSFRDRGRNEQFF.

The gene calls are TRBV5-1 and TRBJ2-1; 7 positions match TRBD2. Germline values: CDR1 SGHRS, CDR2 YFSETQ. The CDR3 has 14 amino acids. J gave up 7 bases and V 4 bases, and 8 bases lay outside the gene matches. For the CDR3, the DNA is TGCGCCAGCAGCCCGGGACTACTTGCGAATGAGCAGTTCTTC. Residues: CASSPGLLANEQFF.

The V call is TRBV5-1, the J call TRBJ2-1; TRBD1 might be the D (6 bases). The CDR3 is 15 amino acids. V lost 0 bases and J 1 base, leaving 8 bases between the germline ends. Looked up from germline, CDR1 is SGHRS and CDR2 is YFSETQ. This CDR3 is CASSLAQGSYNEQFF. In DNA form, the CDR3 reads TGCGCCAGCAGCTTGGCCCAGGGGTCCTACAATGAGCAGTTCTTC.

The chain combines TRBV12-5 with TRBJ1-1, with D perhaps matching TRBD1 (5 bases). The CDR3 is made up of 12 amino acids. V lost 7 bases, J lost 3 bases, and 9 bases lay in between. CDR1 and CDR2 (germline): LGHNT, FRNRAP. The CDR3 nucleotides are TGTGCTAGTGCAGACAGAGACACTGAAGCTTTCTTT. Its protein is CASADRDTEAFF. Drawing the rest from reference TRBV12-5 and TRBJ1-1, the complete variable domain is DARVTQTPRHKVTEMGQEVTMRCQPILGHNTVFWYRQTMMQGLELLAYFRNRAPLDDSGMPKDRFSAEMPDATLATLKIQPSEPRDSAVYFCASADRDTEAFFGQGTRLTVV.

The V and J genes are TRBV20-1 and TRBJ1-5; D remains ambiguous. V was clipped by 3 bases and J by 5 bases, with 11 bases between them. Germline V gene lookup returns CDR1 DFQATT and CDR2 SNEGSKA (reference sequence). The CDR3 runs 13 residues. CDR3 DNA: TGCAGTGCTAGTATGGGGAGGGATCAGCCCCAGCATTTT. Its protein is CSASMGRDQPQHF.

The V and J genes are TRBV6-5 and TRBJ2-2; D unclear. Germline CDR1 and CDR2: MNHEY and SVGAGI. The CDR3 is 15 residues long. V was shortened by 10 bases and J by 0 bases, with 15 bases between the two germline ends. The DNA of the CDR3 is TGTGCCACCCAGAAGTCCGGGTCGAACACCGGGGAGCTGTTTTTT. This sequence encodes CATQKSGSNTGELFF.

A word on this clone: The junction shows a germline mismatch at one end, possibly a read error. This chain links TRBV12-5 with TRBJ2-2, with TRBD2 matching over 12 bases. This CDR3 spans 18 amino acids. Germline assignment: CDR1 LGHNT and CDR2 FRNRAP. CDR3 coding DNA: TGTGCTAGTGGTTTGGACCTCACTAGCGGGAGGAACTCCGGGGAGCTGTTTTTT. Amino acid sequence: CASGLDLTSGRNSGELFF.

V is TRBV11-2 and J is TRBJ1-6; D not resolved. V was shortened by 1 base and J by 7 bases, with 11 bases between the two germline ends. Per the germline V gene, CDR1 is SGHAT and CDR2 is FQNNGV. The CDR3 has 15 amino acids. CDR3 region: CASSLVPGANSPLHF. The CDR3 nucleotides read TGTGCCAGCAGCTTAGTTCCAGGCGCCAATTCACCCCTCCACTTT.

The chain uses TRBV5-6 and TRBJ2-2; no clear D gene. CDR3 length equals 13 residues. Germline values: CDR1 SGHDT, CDR2 YYEEEE. Trimming cost V 4 bases and J 3 bases, with 7 bases left between them. CDR3: CASSREYTGELFF. CDR3 sequence (DNA): TGTGCCAGCAGCCGCGAGTACACCGGGGAGCTGTTTTTT.